The 26 T cell receptor beta chains reported below all come from one sample, sequenced in a study of shared clonotypes between healthy human individuals. Sequencing was performed with immunoSEQ multiplex PCR; in TCRdb, only in-frame clones are kept and a portion is missing. The repertoire includes about 2 million clones, over 85% of them detected once, and 0.1% to 0.15% sits in the top ten. The sample was naive CD4+ T cells sorted from blood. Subset of the sample: CD45RA+ positively selected. The receptors here all came from a man aged 18 to 35 in good health.

V is TRBV28 and J is TRBJ2-5; possible D gene TRBD2, 5 bases. The germline CDR1 and CDR2 sequences are MDHEN and SYDVKM. This CDR3 contains 15 residues. V was cut by 2 bases and J by 5 bases, with 15 bases left in between. CDR3 sequence (DNA): TGTGCCAGCAGTTTAAAACTTCGGGGTGCGGAGACCCAGTACTTC. Its translation is CASSLKLRGAETQYF.

This clone was picked up one time. This rearrangement joins TRBV30 to TRBJ1-4, with TRBD1 matching 11 bases. Germline V gene sequence: CDR1 GTSNPN, CDR2 SVGIG (reference sequence). The V gene end was trimmed by 4 bases and the J gene end by 7 bases; junction bases not matched to a gene: 11. There are 16 residues in the CDR3. The CDR3 reads CAWIPGQGEGGEKLFF. In DNA form, the CDR3 reads TGTGCCTGGATTCCGGGACAGGGGGAAGGGGGTGAAAAACTGTTTTTT.

The chain combines TRBV25-1 with TRBJ2-2; 7 nucleotides align to TRBD1. The CDR3 extends over 15 amino acids. Germline lookup yields CDR1 MGHDK and CDR2 SYGVNS. The J segment lost 4 bases and the V segment lost 1 base, leaving 3 bases of the junction unmatched. The CDR3 here is CASSESRGSTGELFF. CDR3 in DNA: TGTGCCAGCAGTGAATCCAGGGGGTCCACCGGGGAGCTGTTTTTT.

The V gene is TRBV19, the J gene TRBJ2-2, with D unclear. The CDR3 runs 11 residues. Between the trimmed V and J ends, which lost 5 bases and 6 bases, there was a span of 4 bases. Germline loops: CDR1 LNHDA, CDR2 SQIVND (reference sequence). CDR3 loop: CASSQAGELFF. Written as DNA, the CDR3 is TGTGCCAGTAGTCAGGCCGGGGAGCTGTTTTTT. Filled out from reference TRBV19 and TRBJ2-2, the complete variable domain reads DGGITQSPKYLFRKEGQNVTLSCEQNLNHDAMYWYRQDPGQGLRLIYYSQIVNDFQKGDIAEGYSVSREKKESFPLTVTSAQKNPTAFYLCASSQAGELFFGEGSRLTVL.

The V call is TRBV5-1, the J call TRBJ2-1; D unresolved. This CDR3 region has 15 residues. CDR1 SGHRS and CDR2 YFSETQ come from the germline V gene. Trimming left V 3 bases short and J 5 bases short, with 15 bases between. CDR3 sequence: CASSSDARKNNEQFF. The CDR3 DNA sequence: TGCGCCAGCAGCTCCGATGCCAGGAAAAACAATGAGCAGTTCTTC.

The V call is TRBV6-1, the J call TRBJ2-5; 9 nucleotides line up with TRBD1. Per germline, CDR1 MNHNS and CDR2 SASEGT. The CDR3 is 16 amino acids. The ends lost 1 base at V and 5 bases at J; junction bases unmatched: 8. The CDR3 loop reads CASSEGGTGQQETQYF. The CDR3 DNA reads TGTGCCAGCAGTGAAGGCGGGACAGGGCAGCAGGAGACCCAGTACTTC.

Points on this clone: Other DNA sequences within the sample encode an identical CDR3. The V call is TRBV5-6, the J call TRBJ1-2, with 7 nucleotides matching TRBD1. Germline CDR1 is SGHDT and CDR2 is YYEEEE. J lost 2 bases, V lost 4 bases, and 5 bases had no gene match. The CDR3 runs to 14 residues. In DNA form, the CDR3 reads TGTGCCAGCAGCCTCGGGACAGTGAACTATGGCTACACCTTC. Protein sequence: CASSLGTVNYGYTF.

The chain joins TRBV7-2 to TRBJ1-2; TRBD1 matches at 7 bases. Looked up from germline, CDR1 is SGHTA and CDR2 is FQGNSA. This CDR3 has 17 amino acids. V gave up 1 base and J gave up 4 bases; unmatched junction bases: 12. CDR3 DNA: TGTGCCAGCAGCTTAGATATCGCTACAGGGGTCCTCTATGGCTACACCTTC. This encodes CASSLDIATGVLYGYTF.

J is TRBJ1-6 and V is TRBV27; the match to TRBD1 covers 7 bases. This CDR3 is 19 amino acids long. V was clipped by 2 bases and J by 0 bases; unmatched bases: 10. Germline V gene sequence: CDR1 MNHEY, CDR2 SMNVEV (reference sequence). CDR3 DNA: TGTGCCAGCAGTTTAAAGGGACAGTCTTTCAGCTCCTATAATTCACCCCTCCACTTT. Amino acid sequence: CASSLKGQSFSSYNSPLHF.

This sequence joins TRBV6-5 and TRBJ1-6; D gene ambiguous. The V gene lost 2 bases and the J gene lost 7 bases, with 9 bases spanning the gap. Germline V gene data show CDR1 as MNHEY and CDR2 as SVGAGI. The CDR3 has 14 residues. CDR3: CASSYDWANSPLHF. CDR3 DNA sequence: TGTGCCAGCAGTTACGATTGGGCGAATTCACCCCTCCACTTT.

This sequence joins TRBV9 and TRBJ2-7; possibly TRBD2 for D (6 bases). This CDR3 is built from 15 residues. The germline V and J ends were trimmed by 0 bases and 2 bases, with 12 bases remaining between them. CDR1 SGDLS and CDR2 YYNGEE come from the germline V gene. As DNA, the CDR3 is TGTGCCAGCAGCGTAGGGAGTAGCGGTCCCTACGAGCAGTACTTC. Protein: CASSVGSSGPYEQYF.

This chain links TRBV6-6 with TRBJ2-5, with D uncertain. The CDR3 covers 13 residues. In germline, CDR1 is MNHNY, CDR2 SVGAGI (reference sequence). V was pared by 8 bases and J by 0 bases, with 10 bases between. As DNA, the CDR3 is TGTGCCAGCGGGATCCAGTACCAAGAGACCCAGTACTTC. Residues: CASGIQYQETQYF.

This chain connects TRBV10-2 to TRBJ1-2; D is ambiguous. Germline lookup yields CDR1 WSHSY and CDR2 SAAADI. V lost 6 bases to trimming and J lost 5 bases, with 13 bases between them. CDR3 length: 13 amino acids. CDR3 nucleotide sequence: TGCGCCAGCAGCCCGGGTTCGAGATATGGCTACACCTTC. This sequence encodes CASSPGSRYGYTF.

The chain uses TRBV7-9 and TRBJ1-4; D uncertain. The germline V and J ends were trimmed by 5 bases and 8 bases, with 9 bases remaining between them. Germline V gene data show CDR1 as SEHNR and CDR2 as FQNEAQ (reference sequence). CDR3 length: 12 residues. CDR3 nucleotides: TGTGCCAGCAGCCACTCGGAGGAAAAACTGTTTTTT. Translated: CASSHSEEKLFF.

J is TRBJ2-1 and V is TRBV6-1; TRBD2 is a possible D gene (5 bases). Germline lookup yields CDR1 MNHNS and CDR2 SASEGT. The CDR3 consists of 14 residues. V lost 0 bases and J lost 4, with 7 bases in between. DNA of the CDR3: TGTGCCAGCAGTGAAGCGGGCGGGTACAATGAGCAGTTCTTC. Protein product: CASSEAGGYNEQFF.

The V and J genes are TRBV5-1 and TRBJ2-1, with D possibly TRBD2 on 6 matching bases. The V end lost 0 bases, the J end lost 4 bases, and 14 bases lay between the germline ends. The CDR3 is 16 amino acids. Germline CDR1 and CDR2: SGHRS and YFSETQ. The CDR3, as DNA: TGCGCCAGCAGCTTGGACCTCATCGGGGGTTACAATGAGCAGTTCTTC. Its protein product is CASSLDLIGGYNEQFF.

V gene TRBV5-1 combines with J gene TRBJ2-2; 7 bases fit TRBD1. With V trimmed by 4 bases and J by 4 bases, 10 bases remained unmatched. Germline assignment: CDR1 SGHRS and CDR2 YFSETQ. The CDR3 covers 16 residues. The CDR3 loop is CASSLRQGGSTGELFF. Written as DNA, the CDR3 is TGCGCCAGCAGCCTTAGACAGGGTGGGAGCACCGGGGAGCTGTTTTTT.

The chain is built from TRBV19 and TRBJ1-6; no clear D. Germline V gene sequence: CDR1 LNHDA, CDR2 SQIVND (reference sequence). There are 16 residues in the CDR3. V lost 4 bases and J 2 bases, leaving 12 bases between the germline ends. CDR3 DNA: TGTGCCAGTAGTAGAGGCCGTCAAGCCTATAATTCACCCCTCCACTTT. Translated, it gives CASSRGRQAYNSPLHF.

V gene TRBV15 combines with J gene TRBJ1-5; D might be TRBD1 (5 bases). Germline V gene sequence: CDR1 LNHNV, CDR2 YYDKDF (reference sequence). Between the trimmed V and J ends, which lost 1 base and 2 bases, there was a span of 12 bases. This CDR3 is 16 amino acids long. CDR3 protein: CATSRVAGRGNQPQHF. The CDR3 DNA reads TGTGCCACCAGCAGAGTCGCGGGGCGCGGCAATCAGCCCCAGCATTTT. The entire variable domain, with the rest obtained from reference TRBV15 and TRBJ1-5, is as follows: DAMVIQNPRYQVTQFGKPVTLSCSQTLNHNVMYWYQQKSSQAPKLLFHYYDKDFNNEADTPDNFQSRRPNTSFCFLDIRSPGLGDTAMYLCATSRVAGRGNQPQHFGDGTRLSIL.

On this clone itself: The junction departs from the called germline gene at one end, perhaps through a read error. The V and J genes are TRBV2 and TRBJ1-2; D is unresolved. CDR3 length: 11 residues. Germline V gives CDR1 SNHLY, CDR2 FYNNEI. The DNA of the CDR3 is TGTGCCAGCATTGAAGGGAGGGACTACACCTTC. Translating it yields CASIEGRDYTF.

The chain couples TRBV5-1 to TRBJ2-4, with 7 nucleotides matching TRBD2. V trimming: 4 bases; J trimming: 3 bases; junction bases outside the gene matches: 10. CDR1 and CDR2 (germline): SGHRS, YFSETQ. CDR3 size: 16 residues. The CDR3 DNA sequence: TGCGCCAGCAGCCCTAGTCCTAGCGGTAACAAAAACATTCAGTACTTC. Translation: CASSPSPSGNKNIQYF.

V is TRBV2 and J is TRBJ2-2; D call uncertain. The germline gives CDR1 SNHLY, CDR2 FYNNEI. V gave up 8 bases and J gave up 0 bases, with 13 bases separating them. The CDR3 totals 15 residues. CDR3 residues: CASFAEYANTGELFF. The DNA of the CDR3 is TGTGCCAGCTTTGCGGAGTACGCGAACACCGGGGAGCTGTTTTTT.

This rearrangement joins TRBV21-1 to TRBJ2-7; the D call of TRBD2 is as the table states it, not checked on the DNA. TRBV21-1 is annotated as a pseudogene. This CDR3 region has 11 residues. CDR3 amino acids: CASRGETEQYF. The CDR3 DNA sequence: TGTGCCAGCAGGGGAGAGACAGAGCAGTACTTC.

The chain links TRBV6-4 to TRBJ2-7, with D possibly called TRBD1 or TRBD2 (5 bases each). Between the trimmed V and J ends, which lost 3 bases and 2 bases, there was a span of 14 bases. The V gene's germline CDR1 is MRHNA and CDR2 SNTAGT. The CDR3 is made up of 15 amino acids. CDR3 in DNA: TGTGCCAGCAGTGATGGCCCGGGACCGGCCTACGAGCAGTACTTC. This codes for CASSDGPGPAYEQYF.

The rearrangement links TRBV28 to TRBJ1-2, with D uncertain. Germline V gives CDR1 MDHEN, CDR2 SYDVKM. CDR3 size: 14 residues. Trimming pared 10 bases from V and 0 bases from J, leaving 15 bases between. CDR3 in DNA: TGTGCCACCTCACTTGCGACAACTAACTATGGCTACACCTTC. Translated, it gives CATSLATTNYGYTF.

J is TRBJ2-1 and V is TRBV29-1, with 10 bases matching TRBD2. Germline lookup yields CDR1 SQVTM and CDR2 ANQGSEA. V gave up 3 bases and J gave up 13 bases; unmatched junction bases: 9. This CDR3 has 13 amino acids. The CDR3 region is CSVEKASGSAQFF. As DNA, the CDR3 is TGCAGCGTTGAGAAGGCTAGCGGGAGCGCCCAGTTCTTC.